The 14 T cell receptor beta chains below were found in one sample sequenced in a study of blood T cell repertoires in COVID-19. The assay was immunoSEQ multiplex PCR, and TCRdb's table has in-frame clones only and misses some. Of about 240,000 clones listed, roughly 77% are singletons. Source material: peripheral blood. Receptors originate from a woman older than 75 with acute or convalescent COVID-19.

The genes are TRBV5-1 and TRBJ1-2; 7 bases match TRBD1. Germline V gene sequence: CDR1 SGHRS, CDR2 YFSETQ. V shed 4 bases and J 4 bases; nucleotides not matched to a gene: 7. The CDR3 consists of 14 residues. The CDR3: CASSPGQVGYGYTF. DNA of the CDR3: TGCGCCAGCAGCCCTGGACAGGTTGGCTATGGCTACACCTTC.

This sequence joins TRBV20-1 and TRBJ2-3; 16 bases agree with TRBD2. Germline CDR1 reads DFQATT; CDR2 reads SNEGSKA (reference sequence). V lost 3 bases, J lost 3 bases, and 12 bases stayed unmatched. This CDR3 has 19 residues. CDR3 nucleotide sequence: TGCAGTGCTAGTAAACCGGGACTAGCGGGGGGGGTCGGAACAGATACGCAGTATTTT. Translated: CSASKPGLAGGVGTDTQYF.

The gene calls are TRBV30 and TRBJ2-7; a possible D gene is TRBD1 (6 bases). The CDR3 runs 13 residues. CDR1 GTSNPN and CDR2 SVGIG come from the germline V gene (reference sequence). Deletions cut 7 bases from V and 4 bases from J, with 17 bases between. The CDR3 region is CASNRVRGYEQYF. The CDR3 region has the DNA TGTGCCTCCAACAGGGTCCGAGGGTACGAGCAGTACTTC.

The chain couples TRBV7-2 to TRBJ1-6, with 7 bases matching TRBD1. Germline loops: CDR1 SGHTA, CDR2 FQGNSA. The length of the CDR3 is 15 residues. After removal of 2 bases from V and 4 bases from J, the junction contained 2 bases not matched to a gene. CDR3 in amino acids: CASSLSGGYNSPLHF. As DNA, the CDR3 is TGTGCCAGCAGCTTATCAGGGGGTTATAATTCACCCCTCCACTTT.

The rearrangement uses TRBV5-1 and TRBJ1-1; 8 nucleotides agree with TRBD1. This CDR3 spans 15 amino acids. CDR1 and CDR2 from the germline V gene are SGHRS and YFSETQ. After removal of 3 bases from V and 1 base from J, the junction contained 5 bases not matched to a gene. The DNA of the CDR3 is TGCGCCAGCAGCTCGCAGGACAGGGAGAACACTGAAGCTTTCTTT. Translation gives CASSSQDRENTEAFF.

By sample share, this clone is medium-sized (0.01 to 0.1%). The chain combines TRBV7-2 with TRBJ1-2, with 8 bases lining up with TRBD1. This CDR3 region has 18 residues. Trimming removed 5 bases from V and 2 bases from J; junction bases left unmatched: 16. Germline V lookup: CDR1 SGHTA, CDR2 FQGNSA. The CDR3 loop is CASSHPQGYRGKNYGYTF. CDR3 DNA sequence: TGTGCCAGCAGCCACCCACAGGGCTACAGGGGGAAGAACTATGGCTACACCTTC.

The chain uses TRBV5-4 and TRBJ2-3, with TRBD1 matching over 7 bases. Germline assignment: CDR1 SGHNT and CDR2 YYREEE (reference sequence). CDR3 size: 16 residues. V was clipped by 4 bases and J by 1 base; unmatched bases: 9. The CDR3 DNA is TGTGCCAGCAGCCCGACTTGGACAGGCGGCACAGATACGCAGTATTTT. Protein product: CASSPTWTGGTDTQYF.

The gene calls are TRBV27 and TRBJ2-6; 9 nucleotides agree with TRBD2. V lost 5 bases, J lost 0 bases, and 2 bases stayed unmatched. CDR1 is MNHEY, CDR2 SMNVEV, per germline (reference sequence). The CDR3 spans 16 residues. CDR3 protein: CASSLAGHSGANVLTF. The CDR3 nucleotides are TGTGCCAGCAGTCTAGCGGGGCACTCTGGGGCCAACGTCCTGACTTTC.

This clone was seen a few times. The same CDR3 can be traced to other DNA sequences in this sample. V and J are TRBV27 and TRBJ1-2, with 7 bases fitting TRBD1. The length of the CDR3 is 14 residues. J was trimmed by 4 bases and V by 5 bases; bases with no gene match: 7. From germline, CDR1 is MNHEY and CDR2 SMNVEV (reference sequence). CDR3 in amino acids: CASSLSRDSYGYTF. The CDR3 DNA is TGTGCCAGCAGTCTGTCCCGGGACAGCTATGGCTACACCTTC.

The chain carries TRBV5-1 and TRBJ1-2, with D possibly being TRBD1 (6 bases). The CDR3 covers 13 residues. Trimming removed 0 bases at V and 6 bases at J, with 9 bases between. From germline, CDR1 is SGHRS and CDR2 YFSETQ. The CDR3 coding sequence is TGCGCCAGCAGCTTGGAACAGGGTCATGGCTACACCTTC. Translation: CASSLEQGHGYTF.

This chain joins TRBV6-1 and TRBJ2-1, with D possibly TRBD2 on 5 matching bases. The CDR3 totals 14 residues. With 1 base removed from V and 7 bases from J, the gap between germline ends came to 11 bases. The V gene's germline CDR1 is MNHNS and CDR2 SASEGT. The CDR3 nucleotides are TGTGCCAGCAGTGAAGGGACTCTCCGAAATGAGCAGTTCTTC. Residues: CASSEGTLRNEQFF.

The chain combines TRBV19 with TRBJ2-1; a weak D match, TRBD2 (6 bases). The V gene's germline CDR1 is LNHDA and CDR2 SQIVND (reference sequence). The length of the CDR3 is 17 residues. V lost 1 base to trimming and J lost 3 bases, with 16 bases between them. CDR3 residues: CASSIVNGGGSYNEQFF. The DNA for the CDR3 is TGTGCCAGTAGTATAGTAAACGGTGGAGGGAGCTACAATGAGCAGTTCTTC.

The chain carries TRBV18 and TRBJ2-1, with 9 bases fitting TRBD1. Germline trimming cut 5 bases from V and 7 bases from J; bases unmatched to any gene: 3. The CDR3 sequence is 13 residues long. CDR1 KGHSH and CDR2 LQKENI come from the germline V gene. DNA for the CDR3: TGTGCCAGCTCAAGGGACAGGGAAAATGAGCAGTTCTTC. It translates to CASSRDRENEQFF.

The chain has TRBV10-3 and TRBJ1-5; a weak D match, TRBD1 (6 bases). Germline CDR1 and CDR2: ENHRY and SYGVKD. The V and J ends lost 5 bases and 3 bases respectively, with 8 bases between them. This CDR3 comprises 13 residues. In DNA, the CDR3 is TGTGCCATCAGTCCAGGGGCCAATCAGCCCCAGCATTTT. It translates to CAISPGANQPQHF.